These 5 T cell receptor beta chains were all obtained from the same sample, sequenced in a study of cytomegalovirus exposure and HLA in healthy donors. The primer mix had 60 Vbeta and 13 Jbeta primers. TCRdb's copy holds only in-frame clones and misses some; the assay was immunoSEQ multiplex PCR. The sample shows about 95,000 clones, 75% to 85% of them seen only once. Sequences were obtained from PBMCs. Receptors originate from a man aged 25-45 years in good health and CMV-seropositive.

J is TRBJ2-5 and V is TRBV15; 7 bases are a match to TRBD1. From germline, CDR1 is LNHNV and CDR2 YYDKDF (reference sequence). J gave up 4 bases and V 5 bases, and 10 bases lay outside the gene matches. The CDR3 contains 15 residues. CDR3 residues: CATSGSDRLGETQYF. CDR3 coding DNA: TGTGCCACCAGCGGTTCGGACAGGCTGGGAGAGACCCAGTACTTC.

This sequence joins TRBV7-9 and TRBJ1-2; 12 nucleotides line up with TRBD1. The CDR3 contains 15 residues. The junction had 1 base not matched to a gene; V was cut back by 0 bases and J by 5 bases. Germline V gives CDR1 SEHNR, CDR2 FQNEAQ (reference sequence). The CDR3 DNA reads TGTGCCAGCAGCTTAGCGGGACAGGGGGCATATGGCTACACCTTC. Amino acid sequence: CASSLAGQGAYGYTF. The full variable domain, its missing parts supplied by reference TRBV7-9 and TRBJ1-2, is DTGVSQNPRHKITKRGQNVTFRCDPISEHNRLYWYRQTLGQGPEFLTYFQNEAQLEKSRLLSDRFSAERPKGSFSTLEIQRTEQGDSAMYLCASSLAGQGAYGYTFGSGTRLTVV.

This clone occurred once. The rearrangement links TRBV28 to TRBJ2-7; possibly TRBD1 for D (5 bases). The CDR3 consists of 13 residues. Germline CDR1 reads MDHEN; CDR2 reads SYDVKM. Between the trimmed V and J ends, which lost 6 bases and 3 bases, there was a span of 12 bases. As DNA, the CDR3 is TGTGCCAGCAGCTTCGACAGATTCTACGAGCAGTACTTC. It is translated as CASSFDRFYEQYF. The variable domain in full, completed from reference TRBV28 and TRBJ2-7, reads DVKVTQSSRYLVKRTGEKVFLECVQDMDHENMFWYRQDPGLGLRLIYFSYDVKMKEKGDIPEGYSVSREKKERFSLILESASTNQTSMYLCASSFDRFYEQYFGPGTRLTVT.

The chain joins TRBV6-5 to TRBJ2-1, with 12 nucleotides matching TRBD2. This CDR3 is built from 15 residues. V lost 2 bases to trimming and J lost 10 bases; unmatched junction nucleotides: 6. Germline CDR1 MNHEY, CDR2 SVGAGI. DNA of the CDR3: TGTGCCAGCAGTTACCGACTAGCGGGAGTCATGGAGCAGTTCTTC. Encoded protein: CASSYRLAGVMEQFF.

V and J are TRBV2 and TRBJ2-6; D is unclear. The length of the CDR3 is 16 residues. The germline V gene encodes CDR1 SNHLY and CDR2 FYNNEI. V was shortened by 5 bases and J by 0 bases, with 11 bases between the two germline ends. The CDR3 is CASSSSRLSGANVLTF. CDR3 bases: TGTGCCAGCAGTTCGAGTCGACTCTCTGGGGCCAACGTCCTGACTTTC.